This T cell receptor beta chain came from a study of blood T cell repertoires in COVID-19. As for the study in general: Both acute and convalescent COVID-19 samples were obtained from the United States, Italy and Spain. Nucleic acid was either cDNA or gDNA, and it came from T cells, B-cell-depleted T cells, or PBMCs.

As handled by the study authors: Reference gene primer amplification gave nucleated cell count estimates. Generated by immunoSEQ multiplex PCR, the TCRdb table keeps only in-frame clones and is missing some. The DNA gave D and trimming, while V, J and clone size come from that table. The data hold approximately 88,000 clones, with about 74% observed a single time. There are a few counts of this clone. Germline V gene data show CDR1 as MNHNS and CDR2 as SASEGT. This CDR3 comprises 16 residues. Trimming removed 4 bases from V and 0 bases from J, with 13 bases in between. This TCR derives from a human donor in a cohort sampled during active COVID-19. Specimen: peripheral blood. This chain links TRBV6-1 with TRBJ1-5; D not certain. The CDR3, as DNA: TGTGCCAGCAGTGCCCGAGCGGCCATTAGCAATCAGCCCCAGCATTTT. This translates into CASSARAAISNQPQHF.